Listed below are T cell receptor beta chains from one sample, sequenced in a study of molecular identifiers for immune sequencing clone quantification. TCRdb redid the calling of the PCR reads with MiXCR, one entry per CDR3 protein. The sample records about 640,000 distinct CDR3 sequences, 20% being singletons. Sequencing used naive CD8+ T cells from blood, with Jurkat cell RNA spiked in. Source of these receptors: a human donor in good health. Some libraries in this study had Jurkat cell RNA spiked in. Each CDR3 is given with its conserved first and last residue. The D gene is left open where the match is weak. Where a row states a size, it is once, few, many or the class of an expanded clone; other rows omit it.

size,V,J,D,DNA,CDR3
few,TRBV6-2/TRBV6-3,TRBJ1-2,-,TGTGCCAGCAGTGATCCAGGTCGGGCTCCCCATGGCTACACCTTC,CASSDPGRAPHGYTF
many,TRBV2,TRBJ2-5,-,TGTGCCAGCAGTGAAGAAGCGAACCAAGAGACCCAGTACTTC,CASSEEANQETQYF
-,TRBV7-9,TRBJ2-2,-,TGTGCCAGCAGCACCGACTGGTTCGGGGACACCGGGGAGCTGTTTTTT,CASSTDWFGDTGELFF
many,TRBV5-6,TRBJ2-3,-,TGTGCCAGCAGCTCGTATAACGATCTCGGGCGCCCAGATACGCAGTATTTT,CASSSYNDLGRPDTQYF
many,TRBV27,TRBJ1-2,-,TGTGCCAGCAGTCCGTTGGGGGGCCTCAACTATGGCTACACCTTC,CASSPLGGLNYGYTF
-,TRBV15,TRBJ2-6,-,TGTGCCACCAGCATCCCTGGAGGGACCTCTGGGGCCAACGTCCTGACTTTC,CATSIPGGTSGANVLTF
many,TRBV19,TRBJ1-1,-,TGTGCCAGTAGTCCTGGGTTAGGGATGAACACTGAAGCTTTCTTT,CASSPGLGMNTEAFF
-,TRBV29-1,TRBJ2-3,-,TGCAGCGTTGAACTGGGCTTTAGGACAGATACGCAGTATTTT,CSVELGFRTDTQYF
many,TRBV13,TRBJ2-3,TRBD2,TGTGCCAGCAGCGACAATAGCGGGGGGCACGCCGATACGCAGTATTTT,CASSDNSGGHADTQYF
-,TRBV13,TRBJ2-7,-,TGTGCCAGCTGCTTCGAACCAAGGTACGAGCAGTACTTC,CASCFEPRYEQYF
many,TRBV20-1,TRBJ2-1,-,TGCAGTGCTAGAGATTTTTCTAGAGGGGTGTACAATGAGCAGTTCTTC,CSARDFSRGVYNEQFF
-,TRBV6-2/TRBV6-3,TRBJ2-1,TRBD2,TGTGCCAGCAGCCCACTAGCGGGCAATGAGCAGTTCTTC,CASSPLAGNEQFF
once,TRBV6-5,TRBJ2-1,-,TGTGCCAGCAGTTACTCGATGGGGTCTTACAATGAGCAGTCCTTC,CASSYSMGSYNEQSF
many,TRBV9,TRBJ2-2,-,TGTGCCAGCAGCCCTTTGTTGTCCGGGGAGCTGTTTTTT,CASSPLLSGELFF
many,TRBV9,TRBJ2-2,-,TGTGCCAGCAGCGTAGCCCAAGAGACCTACACCGGGGAGCTGTTTTTT,CASSVAQETYTGELFF
many,TRBV6-6,TRBJ2-7,-,TGTGCCAGCAGTTACTCGGGATTAAGCGAGCAGTACTTC,CASSYSGLSEQYF
-,TRBV27,TRBJ2-7,-,TGTGCCAGCAGTTTATCGGGGGTTCGGCACTACGAGCAGTACTTC,CASSLSGVRHYEQYF
many,TRBV5-6,TRBJ2-3,-,TGTGCCAGCAGCTTGGTTGTCGGTGTCGGCGGGGATACGCAGTATTTT,CASSLVVGVGGDTQYF
-,TRBV12-3/TRBV12-4,TRBJ1-5,-,TGTGCCAGCAGTTTATTCGGTGATGATCAGCCCCAGCATTTT,CASSLFGDDQPQHF
few,TRBV20-1,TRBJ2-1,TRBD2,TGCAGTGCTAGGCGTTTGAGCGGGGGGAATGAGCAGTTCTTC,CSARRLSGGNEQFF
-,TRBV4-1,TRBJ1-5,-,TGCGCCAGCAGCCAAGGGGCCCCTGGTCAGCCCCAGCATTTT,CASSQGAPGQPQHF
few,TRBV30,TRBJ1-4,TRBD1,TGTGCCTGGAGTGGCCGGGACAGGGCCCTGTTTTTT,CAWSGRDRALFF
-,TRBV30,TRBJ2-5,TRBD1,TGTGCCTGGAGGGGACAGGGGGTAGAGACCCAGTACTTC,CAWRGQGVETQYF
few,TRBV5-5,TRBJ2-2,-,TGTGCCAGCAGTTATCAAAACAGCCTTACCGGGGAGCTGTTTTTT,CASSYQNSLTGELFF